This entry features one T cell receptor beta chain sequence. Its antigen is undetermined. These data belong to a study of PD-1 blockade in classical Hodgkin lymphoma. Overall study: Patients had nivolumab dosed at 3 mg/kg, delivered intravenously every 2 weeks. General study findings and limits: CD4+ but not CD8+ TCR diversity rose significantly by C4D1. Newly diagnosed patients were reported to exhibit reduced baseline TCR diversity relative to healthy donors. Complete responders entered with baseline diversity on par with newly diagnosed patients, the results showed.

TCRdb keeps only in-frame clones here, not all; method: immunoSEQ multiplex PCR. The sample yields about 29,000 clones, about 85% seen once. Every patient had relapsed following autologous stem cell transplantation, and cohorts differed in brentuximab vedotin exposure. Magnetic negative selection was used to purify CD4+ T cells from thawed PBMCs. CDR3 length: 16 amino acids. V dropped 5 bases and J dropped 7; count of bases not matched to a gene: 11. Germline CDR1 is MNHNY and CDR2 is SVGAGI (reference sequence). The sample here was CD4+ T cells from blood, taken at baseline. The origin of this receptor is a human donor with classical Hodgkin lymphoma. The V call is TRBV6-6, the J call TRBJ1-6; 7 bases match TRBD1. The DNA for the CDR3 is TGTGCCAGCAGTACTCTAGGACAGGCAGGAAATTCACCCCTCCACTTT. Residues: CASSTLGQAGNSPLHF.